This TCR beta chain was sequenced in a study of beta chain features in type 1 diabetes. V lost 7 bases and J lost 5, with 18 bases in between. CDR1 and CDR2 (germline): MDHEN, SYDVKM. CDR3 size: 15 residues. Reverse transcription of all isolated RNA meant that expressed TCRB transcripts were sequenced. Assay used: immunoSEQ multiplex PCR; TCRdb lists only in-frame clones, some missing. The table shows tens of thousands of clones, with roughly 67% occurring only once. This receptor was identified in a woman in her 30s in good health. The rearrangement joins TRBV28 to TRBJ2-1; D gene unclear. The specimen sequenced was Tregs from blood. CDR3 loop: CASTPVGPRNNEQFF. In nucleotides, the CDR3 is TGTGCCAGCACCCCCGTGGGCCCAAGGAACAATGAGCAGTTCTTC.